This passage covers 5 T cell receptor beta chains from one sample sequenced in a study of shared clonotypes between healthy human individuals. This table comes from immunoSEQ multiplex PCR, and its TCRdb copy is limited to in-frame clones, with some not included. In the table there are around 650,000 clones, about 96% of which are singletons. CD45RO-negative, CCR7-positively selected cells formed the naive CD8 fraction, excluding terminally differentiated effector memory CD45RA+ cells. The sequenced sample consisted of naive CD8+ T cells sorted from blood. These receptors all come from a woman in her 30s in good health.

The J gene is TRBJ2-7, the V gene TRBV6-5, with 8 bases aligning to TRBD2. Germline trimming cut 2 bases from V and 7 bases from J; bases unmatched to any gene: 7. Germline V gives CDR1 MNHEY, CDR2 SVGAGI. The length of the CDR3 is 14 residues. The CDR3 loop is CASSYGGGGGEQYF. The CDR3 region has the DNA TGTGCCAGCAGTTACGGTGGCGGCGGGGGGGAGCAGTACTTC.

This sequence joins TRBV19 and TRBJ2-3, with 7 bases lining up with TRBD2. J gave up 2 bases and V 3 bases, and 8 bases lay outside the gene matches. The CDR3 is made up of 16 amino acids. Germline loops: CDR1 LNHDA, CDR2 SQIVND (reference sequence). CDR3 nucleotide sequence: TGTGCCAGTAGTATTTCTAGCGGAGTCAACACAGATACGCAGTATTTT. The encoded protein is CASSISSGVNTDTQYF.

This clone has a handful of counts. At the DNA level, this CDR3 is encoded by other sequences in the same sample as well. The rearrangement uses TRBV7-9 and TRBJ1-1; D unresolved. This CDR3 has 12 residues. Per germline, CDR1 SEHNR and CDR2 FQNEAQ (reference sequence). V was shortened by 3 bases and J by 4 bases, with 6 bases between the two germline ends. The CDR3 loop reads CASSLGSTEAFF. The CDR3 coding sequence is TGTGCCAGCAGCTTGGGTAGCACTGAAGCTTTCTTT. Full variable domain (missing parts from reference TRBV7-9 and TRBJ1-1): DTGVSQNPRHKITKRGQNVTFRCDPISEHNRLYWYRQTLGQGPEFLTYFQNEAQLEKSRLLSDRFSAERPKGSFSTLEIQRTEQGDSAMYLCASSLGSTEAFFGQGTRLTVV.

Points on this clone: The same CDR3 also results from other DNA sequences found in this sample. CDR3 sequence reads: CASSPGLVETQYF. CDR3 bases: TGTGCCAGCAGCCCGGGACTAGTCGAGACCCAGTACTTC. This chain links TRBV7-9 with TRBJ2-5; 8 bases match TRBD2. Trimming took 5 bases from V and 5 from J; bases not matched to a gene: 4. The CDR3 covers 13 residues. Germline lookup yields CDR1 SEHNR and CDR2 FQNEAQ (reference sequence).

The chain joins TRBV4-1 to TRBJ2-1, with D hard to call. Germline V gene sequence: CDR1 MGHRA, CDR2 YSYEKL. With 0 bases removed from V and 1 base from J, the gap between germline ends came to 10 bases. CDR3 length: 16 amino acids. The CDR3 DNA reads TGCGCCAGCAGCCAAGATCCCAAGCTATCCTACAATGAGCAGTTCTTC. The encoded protein is CASSQDPKLSYNEQFF.